This T cell receptor (beta chain) emerged from a study of CD8 T cells in ankylosing spondylitis. General study findings and limits: Disease-linked clones bore a CD8+ phenotype, appearing relatively rarely in peripheral blood. There was a TCR beta motif, made of roughly eight highly homologous variants, that appeared characteristic of ankylosing spondylitis blood. Enrichment of disease-linked clones was reportedly significant in matched ankylosing spondylitis synovial fluid.

Details on this clonotype: Its target is unknown.

The V end lost 5 bases, the J end lost 1 base, and 18 bases lay between the germline ends. Germline CDR1 DFQATT, CDR2 SNEGSKA (reference sequence). This CDR3 region has 17 residues. Generation of TCR beta libraries employed quantitative 5'-RACE incorporating molecular barcodes. TCRdb re-called the 5' RACE reads with MiXCR, one entry per CDR3 protein. The sample yields roughly 150,000 distinct CDR3 sequences, roughly 10% seen once. This TCR was recovered from a female donor with ankylosing spondylitis or in good health (not recorded which). J is TRBJ2-6 and V is TRBV20-1, with D maybe TRBD2 (6 bases). The sequenced sample was blood, either unsorted or a sorted T cell fraction (not recorded which). Written as DNA, the CDR3 is TGCAGTGCTTTTACCCCCGGCAGCGGGTCTGGGGCCAACGTCCTGACTTTC. This sequence encodes CSAFTPGSGSGANVLTF.